This T cell receptor (beta chain) was observed in a study of blood T cell repertoires in COVID-19. This table comes from immunoSEQ multiplex PCR, and its TCRdb copy is limited to in-frame clones, with some not included. The table has about 97,000 clones, more than 70% seen once. V lost 5 bases and J lost 3, with 4 bases in between. Germline V gives CDR1 WNHNN, CDR2 SYGVQD (reference sequence). This CDR3 spans 12 amino acids. Material for sequencing was peripheral blood. This receptor was taken from a human donor in a cohort sampled during active COVID-19. The chain combines TRBV10-1 with TRBJ2-2; no clear D gene. This chain's CDR3 is CASSTYTGELFF. The CDR3 DNA is TGCGCCAGCAGTACTTACACCGGGGAGCTGTTTTTT.